The sample holds many counts of the clone carrying this TCR beta chain. The sample belongs to a study of neurological immune-mediated disorders. Study in general: Multiple sclerosis patients numbered 34, with approximately 31 relapsing-remitting and 3 secondary progressive.

The authors made cDNA by 5'RACE with 10-nucleotide random UMIs. TCRdb re-derived calls from the 5' RACE reads in MiXCR, one entry per CDR3 protein. The table includes about 59,000 distinct CDR3 sequences, 3.5% detected once. The CDR3 extends over 15 amino acids. Trimming cost V 1 base and J 6 bases, with 13 bases left between them. CDR1 and CDR2 from the germline V gene are MDHEN and SYDVKM. The sequencing sample was made of PBMCs. This sequence originates from a woman aged 25 to 39 with multiple sclerosis. The rearrangement joins TRBV28 to TRBJ1-5; TRBD1 might be the D (6 bases). The CDR3 here is CASSLLKTGSQPQHF. CDR3 in DNA: TGTGCCAGCAGTTTATTGAAAACAGGGTCTCAGCCCCAGCATTTT.